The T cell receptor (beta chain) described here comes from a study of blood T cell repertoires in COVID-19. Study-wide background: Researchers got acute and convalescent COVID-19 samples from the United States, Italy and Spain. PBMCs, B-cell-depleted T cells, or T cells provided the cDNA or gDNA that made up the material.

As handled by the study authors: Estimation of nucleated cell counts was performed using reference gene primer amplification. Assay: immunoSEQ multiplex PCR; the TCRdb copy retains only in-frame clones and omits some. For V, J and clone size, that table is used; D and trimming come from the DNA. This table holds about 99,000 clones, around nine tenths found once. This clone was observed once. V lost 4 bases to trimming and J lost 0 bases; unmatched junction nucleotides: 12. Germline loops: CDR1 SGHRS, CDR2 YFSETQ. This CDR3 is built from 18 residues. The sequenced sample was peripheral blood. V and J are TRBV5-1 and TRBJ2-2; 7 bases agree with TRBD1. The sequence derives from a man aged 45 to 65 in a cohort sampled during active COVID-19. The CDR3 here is CASSPPARDSTNTGELFF. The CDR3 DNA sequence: TGCGCCAGCAGCCCCCCGGCTCGGGACAGTACGAACACCGGGGAGCTGTTTTTT.